The 6 T cell receptor beta chains below were found in one sample sequenced in a study of control samples from healthy donors and cancer patients. Sequenced by immunoSEQ multiplex PCR; TCRdb stores in-frame clones only, minus some. The profile covers some 220,000 clones, with roughly 94% appearing a single time and roughly 1.6% taken by the ten largest. Sequencing used blood. The receptors originated from a man aged 45-65 years in good health.

The chain has TRBV7-9 and TRBJ1-1; tentative D call: TRBD1 (6 bases). The CDR3 length is 12 residues. Germline V gene lookup returns CDR1 SEHNR and CDR2 FQNEAQ (reference sequence). V was trimmed by 3 bases and J by 8 bases, leaving 10 bases between them. CDR3 residues: CASSLSTGEAFF. The CDR3 nucleotides are TGTGCCAGCAGCTTGTCGACAGGAGAAGCTTTCTTT.

This chain uses TRBV11-2 with TRBJ2-7; no clear D gene. The CDR3 runs to 11 residues. The germline V gene encodes CDR1 SGHAT and CDR2 FQNNGV. CDR3 nucleotide sequence: TGTGCCAGCAGCGTAGGCTACGAGCAGTGCGTC. Translating gives CASSVGYEQCV.

In DNA, the CDR3 is TGTGCCAGCAGCTACCTTTTGGGACAGGGTTCCTACGAGCAGTACTTC. Protein: CASSYLLGQGSYEQYF. This sequence joins TRBV7-2 and TRBJ2-7; 9 bases align to TRBD1. The germline gives CDR1 SGHTA, CDR2 FQGNSA. The J segment lost 1 base and the V segment lost 4 bases, leaving 8 bases of the junction unmatched. This CDR3 spans 16 amino acids.

The chain combines TRBV5-4 with TRBJ1-1; D is uncertain. V was shortened by 5 bases and J by 1 base, with 9 bases between the two germline ends. The CDR3 length is 13 residues. The germline V gene has CDR1 SGHNT and CDR2 YYREEE (reference sequence). The DNA for the CDR3 is TGTGCCAGCAGTCCCGTAGCGAACACTGAAGCTTTCTTT. It yields the protein CASSPVANTEAFF.

The chain joins TRBV29-1 to TRBJ2-3; D is possibly TRBD2 (7 bases). The CDR3 sequence is 14 residues long. CDR1 is SQVTM and CDR2 is ANQGSEA in the germline V gene. DNA of the CDR3: TGCAGTGGCCGAGGGGGGGCGAGCACAGATACGCAGTATTTT. Residues: CSGRGGASTDTQYF.

V usage is TRBV6-1 and J usage is TRBJ2-3; D remains unclear. The germline gives CDR1 MNHNS, CDR2 SASEGT. V shed 1 base and J shed 5 bases, with 7 bases lying between them. The CDR3 runs 13 residues. The CDR3 sequence: CASSEGAQDTQYF. The CDR3 bases are TGTGCCAGCAGTGAAGGGGCGCAAGATACGCAGTATTTT.